The following is a TCR beta chain sequence with its context. The target antigen is unknown. Deep-level assay runs were performed. The repertoire was sequenced with immunoSEQ multiplex PCR; TCRdb's copy has only in-frame clones and lacks some. Among under 2.5 million clones listed, under 95% were seen once. The CDR3 has 13 residues. Germline V lookup: CDR1 SGDLS, CDR2 YYNGEE. Trimming took off 4 bases at V and 4 bases at J, with 11 bases between the two ends. The entry originates in a study of shared clonotypes between healthy human individuals. Study results and limitations: Naive subsets typically showed greater estimated richness than memory subsets.

The TCR was taken from a man aged 18 to 29 in good health. Some clones in this sample may be carry-over from other donors' samples. This chain joins TRBV9 and TRBJ2-5; tentatively, D is TRBD2 (5 bases). Sample: naive CD4+ T cells from PBMCs. This sample's subset: CD45RA+ positively selected. The CDR3, as DNA: TGTGCCAGCAGCCTCGCCAGCGGAGAGACCCAGTACTTC. Residues: CASSLASGETQYF.